Listed below are T cell receptor beta chains from one sample, sequenced in a study of T cells in Graves' hyperthyroidism and ophthalmopathy. A single record per CDR3 protein comes from TCRdb applying MiXCR to the multiplex PCR reads. The sample carries about 620,000 distinct CDR3 sequences, around 15% recorded once. The sample was blood. These receptors were taken from a woman aged 25 to 39 with Graves' hyperthyroidism. CDR3s include the opening cysteine and the closing phenylalanine or tryptophan. D genes are given only for firm matches. Only some rows state a clone size, as once, few, many or a class for expanded clones.

>-|few|TRBV5-1|TRBJ1-3
CASSLETGSGNTIYF
>-|many|TRBV2|TRBJ2-2
CASSTGPNTGELFF
>-|-|TRBV15|TRBJ1-4
CATSTIQGREKLFF
>TRBD2|many|TRBV27|TRBJ2-7
CASSDSSGEQYF
>-|few|TRBV2|TRBJ1-2
CASSEAGVLYGYTF
>TRBD2|many|TRBV28|TRBJ2-1
CASSMTEATSGKFF
>-|many|TRBV30|TRBJ2-7
CAWAEIDEQYF
>-|many|TRBV28|TRBJ2-3
CASTPLVRTDTQYF
>-|many|TRBV7-3|TRBJ2-1
CASSLGRTAYNEQFF
>TRBD2|few|TRBV27|TRBJ2-3
CASSSYSLAGGTDTQYF
>TRBD2|many|TRBV7-2|TRBJ2-3
CASSSLAGATATDTQYF
>-|many|TRBV28|TRBJ1-1
CASSRRRQMNTEAFF
>-|-|TRBV6-1|TRBJ2-5
CASSSAFWRLGETQYF
>-|many|TRBV11-3|TRBJ2-1
CASSLAAIYNEQFF
>TRBD1|few|TRBV7-9|TRBJ2-7
CASSRAGTGEEQYF
>-|few|TRBV12-3/TRBV12-4|TRBJ1-5
CASTLLGYSNQPQHF
>TRBD2|many|TRBV11-2|TRBJ2-5
CASRTGGRETQYF
>-|-|TRBV7-2|TRBJ1-2
CASTQRRQGYGYTF
>-|-|TRBV18|TRBJ1-1
CGSSPQGTEAFF
>TRBD1|-|TRBV20-1|TRBJ2-5
CSASERGRRETQYF
>TRBD1|-|TRBV28|TRBJ1-1
CASSDHGQGTEAFF
>-|few|TRBV7-9|TRBJ2-5
CASSPGFTQYF
>TRBD1|many|TRBV10-3|TRBJ2-5
CAISGQGAYRLDQETQYF
>TRBD2|-|TRBV6-1|TRBJ2-2
CASSFIAGAGELFF
>-|-|TRBV3-1|TRBJ2-1
CASSQDGLAEQFF
>-|-|TRBV9|TRBJ2-7
CASSERGGSGEQYF
>-|many|TRBV28|TRBJ2-7
CASSLSGAGGYEQYF
>TRBD1|-|TRBV30|TRBJ2-2
CAWGTGGLNGELFF
>-|few|TRBV19|TRBJ2-2
CASSVRYTGELFF
>-|many|TRBV20-1|TRBJ2-1
CSARSELNEQFF
>-|many|TRBV6-1|TRBJ2-3
CASSLLIRDTQYF
>TRBD1|many|TRBV28|TRBJ1-2
CASSLYQGVNYGYTF
>TRBD2|many|TRBV7-2|TRBJ2-5
CASSWEGRETQYF
>TRBD1|many|TRBV28|TRBJ2-7
CASGWQGDYEQYF
>-|many|TRBV3-1|TRBJ2-5
CASSQVLSQETQYF
>TRBD2|few|TRBV7-8|TRBJ2-3
CASSPRREVGTDTQYF
>-|many|TRBV27|TRBJ2-5
CASSWEGPQTGVRETQYF
>-|-|TRBV20-1|TRBJ2-5
CSAREGGSAQETQYF
>-|many|TRBV28|TRBJ2-1
CASSFLVYNEQFF
>-|few|TRBV20-1|TRBJ1-2
CSARQRDGSYGYTF
>-|many|TRBV6-1|TRBJ1-1
CASSDYGGRNTEAFF
>-|-|TRBV7-2|TRBJ2-7
CASSFVGNLFSYEQYF
>-|-|TRBV6-1|TRBJ2-4
CASSDGTIQLF
>-|many|TRBV6-1|TRBJ2-6
CASSESVSGANVLTF
>-|-|TRBV9|TRBJ2-7
CASSPTLTGGGNEQYF
>-|many|TRBV27|TRBJ2-5
CASSLSGQGQTQYF
>TRBD2|-|TRBV10-2|TRBJ2-2
CASRSPGLAGGANTGKLFF
>-|-|TRBV6-1|TRBJ1-3
CASTSASGNTIYF
>-|many|TRBV28|TRBJ2-5
CASSRGGQETQYF
>TRBD1|few|TRBV7-9|TRBJ1-2
CASSQGQGNFYGYTF
>TRBD1|many|TRBV2|TRBJ1-2
CASSEFGQGIINYGYTF
>TRBD1|few|TRBV19|TRBJ2-1
CASSHIAGTVNEQFF
>TRBD2|-|TRBV5-4|TRBJ2-1
CASSPQLARNEQFF
>-|-|TRBV28|TRBJ2-5
CASSLVLQETQYF
>TRBD2|-|TRBV5-1|TRBJ2-3
CASSPPGLAGVDTQYF
>-|many|TRBV7-2|TRBJ1-5
CASSSLGNQPQHF
>-|-|TRBV7-9|TRBJ1-5
CASSPIGWGENQPQHF
>-|many|TRBV28|TRBJ2-3
CASSLGNYADTQYF